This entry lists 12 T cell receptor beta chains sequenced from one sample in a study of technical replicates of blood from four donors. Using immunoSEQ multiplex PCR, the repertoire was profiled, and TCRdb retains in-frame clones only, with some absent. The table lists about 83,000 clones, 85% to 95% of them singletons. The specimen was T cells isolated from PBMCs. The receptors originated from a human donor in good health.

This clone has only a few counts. CDR3 in DNA: TGTGCCAGCTCACCACCGAATAGGGGGTCGGTCAATCAGCCCCAGCATTTT. Protein product: CASSPPNRGSVNQPQHF. The chain carries TRBV18 and TRBJ1-5; D might be TRBD1 (6 bases). The CDR3 has 17 amino acids. The V gene's germline CDR1 is KGHSH and CDR2 LQKENI. Trimming stripped 0 bases from V and 3 bases from J, with 15 bases between. Using reference TRBV18 and TRBJ1-5 for the parts outside the CDR3, the full variable domain is NAGVMQNPRHLVRRRGQEARLRCSPMKGHSHVYWYRQLPEEGLKFMVYLQKENIIDESGMPKERFSAEFPKEGPSILRIQQVVRGDSAAYFCASSPPNRGSVNQPQHFGDGTRLSIL.

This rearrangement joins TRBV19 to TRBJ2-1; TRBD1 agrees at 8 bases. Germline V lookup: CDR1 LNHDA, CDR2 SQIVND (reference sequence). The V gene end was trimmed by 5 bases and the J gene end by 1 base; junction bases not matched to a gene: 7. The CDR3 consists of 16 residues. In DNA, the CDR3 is TGTGCCAGTAGTGCACAGGGGGAGAAATCCTACAATGAGCAGTTCTTC. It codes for CASSAQGEKSYNEQFF.

The CDR3 loop reads CASSLRAGGVSYNEQFF. The CDR3 DNA sequence: TGTGCCAGCAGCTTGAGGGCGGGGGGGGTATCCTACAATGAGCAGTTCTTC. The chain uses TRBV5-6 and TRBJ2-1, with 9 bases that match TRBD2. Germline CDR1 is SGHDT and CDR2 is YYEEEE. The CDR3 sequence is 17 residues long. Trimming at V came to 1 base and at J to 1 base, leaving 6 bases not matched to a gene.

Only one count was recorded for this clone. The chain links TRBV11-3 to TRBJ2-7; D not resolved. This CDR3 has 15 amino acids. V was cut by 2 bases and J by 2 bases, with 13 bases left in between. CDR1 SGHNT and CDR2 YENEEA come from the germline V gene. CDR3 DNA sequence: TGTGCCAGCAGCTTAAGAGGTGCACGGACCTACGAGCAGTACTTC. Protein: CASSLRGARTYEQYF.

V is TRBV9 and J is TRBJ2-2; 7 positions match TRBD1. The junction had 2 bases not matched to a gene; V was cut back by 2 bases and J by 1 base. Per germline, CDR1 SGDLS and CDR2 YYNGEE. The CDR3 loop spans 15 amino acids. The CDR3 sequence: CASSVGTENTGELFF. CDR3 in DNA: TGTGCCAGCAGCGTCGGGACAGAGAACACCGGGGAGCTGTTTTTT.

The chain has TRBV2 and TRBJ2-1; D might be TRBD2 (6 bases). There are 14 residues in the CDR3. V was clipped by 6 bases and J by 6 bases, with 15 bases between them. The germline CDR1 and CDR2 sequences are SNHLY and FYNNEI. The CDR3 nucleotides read TGTGCCAGCAGCGGGGGACTGCCGCCCAATGAGCAGTTCTTC. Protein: CASSGGLPPNEQFF.

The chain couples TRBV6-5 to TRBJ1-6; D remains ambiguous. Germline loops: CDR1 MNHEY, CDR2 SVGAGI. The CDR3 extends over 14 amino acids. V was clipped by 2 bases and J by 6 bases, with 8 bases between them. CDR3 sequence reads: CASSYRRSNSPLHF. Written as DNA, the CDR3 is TGTGCCAGCAGTTACAGACGGAGTAATTCACCCCTCCACTTT.

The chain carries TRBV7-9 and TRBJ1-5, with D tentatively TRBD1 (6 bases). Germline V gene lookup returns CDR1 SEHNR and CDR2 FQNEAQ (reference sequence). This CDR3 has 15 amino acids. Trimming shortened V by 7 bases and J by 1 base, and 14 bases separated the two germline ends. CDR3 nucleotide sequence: TGTGCCAGCACCCCAGGGGCAAACAGCAATCAGCCCCAGCATTTT. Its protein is CASTPGANSNQPQHF.

Written as DNA, the CDR3 is TGTGCCAGTAATCTACCCAGGGCGGGAGTTTGGGGCTACGAGCAGTACTTC. Amino acid sequence: CASNLPRAGVWGYEQYF. This sequence joins TRBV19 and TRBJ2-7, with 7 nucleotides matching TRBD2. CDR1 is LNHDA and CDR2 is SQIVND in the germline V gene (reference sequence). V was pared by 7 bases and J by 3 bases, with 18 bases of the junction left unmatched. The CDR3 contains 17 residues.

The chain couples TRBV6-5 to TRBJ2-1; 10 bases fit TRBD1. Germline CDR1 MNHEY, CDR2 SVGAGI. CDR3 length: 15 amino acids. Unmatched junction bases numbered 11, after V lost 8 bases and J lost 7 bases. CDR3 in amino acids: CASAGTGTGDNEQFF. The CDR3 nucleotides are TGTGCCAGCGCAGGAACCGGGACAGGGGATAATGAGCAGTTCTTC.

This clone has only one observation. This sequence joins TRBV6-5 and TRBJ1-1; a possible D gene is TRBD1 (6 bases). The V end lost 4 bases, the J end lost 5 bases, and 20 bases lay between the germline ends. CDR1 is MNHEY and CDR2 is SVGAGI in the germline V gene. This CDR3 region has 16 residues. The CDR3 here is CASSSPGVKGGTEAFF. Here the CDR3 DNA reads TGTGCCAGCAGTTCCCCAGGGGTTAAGGGAGGGACTGAAGCTTTCTTT.

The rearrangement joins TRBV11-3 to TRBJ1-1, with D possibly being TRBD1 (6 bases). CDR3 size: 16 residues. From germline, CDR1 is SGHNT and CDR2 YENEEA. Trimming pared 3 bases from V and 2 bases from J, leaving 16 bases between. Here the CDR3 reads CASSLGGRGANTEAFF. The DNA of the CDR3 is TGTGCCAGCAGCTTGGGCGGTCGGGGGGCTAACACTGAAGCTTTCTTT.